A single sample is the source of the 12 T cell receptor beta chains below, sequenced in a study of shared T cell receptors in the human thymus (dated by TCRdb to the early 2020s). Libraries came from the immunoSEQ multiplex PCR assay. This is the immuneACCESS table as TCRdb keeps it, with only in-frame sequences that have V and J called. A part of the clones is gone; compared with another copy, unresolved V genes explain less than half, and the rest is unexplained. This sample holds 550,000 to 800,000 clones; approximately 83% were observed only once. Roughly 0.01% of the sample is taken by the ten largest. These sequences were also reported in another study, on human thymus T cells.

Source material: thymocytes. These receptors were obtained from a girl under three years old with a congenital heart defect. Donor details come from another sample of the same person, matched by shared clones.

The rearrangement links TRBV14 to TRBJ1-6; D is uncertain. Trimming removed 0 bases at V and 10 bases at J, with 19 bases between. Germline V gene data show CDR1 as SGHDN and CDR2 as FVKESK. This CDR3 is 17 amino acids long. The CDR3 nucleotides read TGTGCCAGCAGCCAAGAAGAGAGGGAGAGGGTGGGATCACCCCTCCACTTT. Residues: CASSQEERERVGSPLHF.

This chain links TRBV6-1 with TRBJ1-2, with D hard to call. The V and J ends lost 3 bases and 4 bases respectively, with 21 bases between them. This CDR3 comprises 17 residues. Germline V lookup: CDR1 MNHNS, CDR2 SASEGT. The CDR3 sequence: CASSEGFGTEGRYGYTF. The CDR3 region has the DNA TGTGCCAGCAGTGAGGGTTTTGGCACAGAGGGTCGCTATGGCTACACCTTC.

CDR3: CASSEPVQGMHSPLHF. In nucleotides, the CDR3 is TGTGCCAGCAGCGAACCGGTACAGGGGATGCATTCACCCCTCCACTTT. The genes are TRBV5-6 and TRBJ1-6; 7 bases fit TRBD1. Per germline, CDR1 SGHDT and CDR2 YYEEEE. This CDR3 comprises 16 residues. Unmatched junction bases numbered 12, after V lost 4 bases and J lost 8 bases.

V is TRBV4-3 and J is TRBJ1-1; TRBD1 is a possible D gene (5 bases). Trimming removed 1 base at V and 6 bases at J, with 27 bases between. Germline CDR1 LGHNA, CDR2 YSLEER. This CDR3 has 19 residues. The CDR3, as DNA: TGCGCCAGCAGCCAAGCGATTTCTAGGACTCGGGGGAGAGTCGCTGAAGCTTTCTTT. Its protein product is CASSQAISRTRGRVAEAFF.

This clone has just one count. CDR3 sequence reads: CASSQDLFFGDARGFNEKLFF. For the CDR3, the DNA is TGCGCCAGCAGCCAAGATCTCTTCTTCGGGGACGCACGGGGGTTTAATGAAAAACTGTTTTTT. This sequence joins TRBV4-1 and TRBJ1-4, with a weak D call TRBD1 (5 bases). The germline CDR1 and CDR2 sequences are MGHRA and YSYEKL. V was pared by 0 bases and J by 4 bases, with 27 bases between. The CDR3 is 21 amino acids.

This chain connects TRBV14 to TRBJ1-1, with D possibly being TRBD1 (5 bases). Germline CDR1 is SGHDN and CDR2 is FVKESK. The ends were cut back, 0 bases at V and 1 base at J, with 6 bases in the middle. CDR3 length equals 14 residues. CDR3: CASSQEGQNTEAFF. CDR3 coding DNA: TGTGCCAGCAGCCAAGAGGGGCAGAACACTGAAGCTTTCTTT.

This rearrangement joins TRBV6-1 to TRBJ1-5; 8 positions match TRBD1. V shed 4 bases, J shed 5 bases, and the junction held 7 bases outside the gene matches. The CDR3 contains 15 residues. Germline CDR1 reads MNHNS; CDR2 reads SASEGT. CDR3 nucleotides: TGTGCCAGCAGTGCGAGGACAGGGCCACATCAGCCCCAGCATTTT. Translated: CASSARTGPHQPQHF.

V gene TRBV19 combines with J gene TRBJ1-1; TRBD1 is a possible D gene (5 bases). Germline CDR1 LNHDA, CDR2 SQIVND (reference sequence). The CDR3 loop spans 14 amino acids. Trimming took off 4 bases at V and 1 base at J, with 10 bases between the two ends. CDR3 DNA sequence: TGTGCCAGTAGTACACAGGCTACGAACACTGAAGCTTTCTTT. Amino acid sequence: CASSTQATNTEAFF.

The chain is built from TRBV9 and TRBJ1-2; TRBD1 is a possible D gene (6 bases). Deletions cut 3 bases from V and 7 bases from J, with 13 bases between. CDR1 and CDR2 from the germline V gene are SGDLS and YYNGEE. CDR3 size: 13 residues. CDR3: CASSAPGEGGYTF. The CDR3 region has the DNA TGTGCCAGCAGCGCCCCAGGGGAAGGTGGCTACACCTTC.

The chain carries TRBV9 and TRBJ2-4; D perhaps matches TRBD2 (6 bases). The V and J ends lost 6 bases and 5 bases respectively, with 15 bases between them. Germline CDR1 SGDLS, CDR2 YYNGEE. The CDR3 has 14 amino acids. CDR3 protein: CASTRDSRQNIQYF. The CDR3 DNA follows: TGTGCCAGCACTCGGGACTCCAGGCAAAACATTCAGTACTTC.

V is TRBV28 and J is TRBJ1-2; the D gene is possibly TRBD1 (5 bases). Germline V gene lookup returns CDR1 MDHEN and CDR2 SYDVKM. This CDR3 spans 14 amino acids. V dropped 2 bases and J dropped 4 bases, with 11 bases sitting between them. CDR3: CASSLARQSYGYTF. In nucleotides, the CDR3 is TGTGCCAGCAGTTTAGCCAGACAGTCCTATGGCTACACCTTC.

V and J are TRBV2 and TRBJ2-7; 7 bases map to TRBD2. Per germline, CDR1 SNHLY and CDR2 FYNNEI. CDR3 length equals 16 residues. J lost 4 bases, V lost 6 bases, and 15 bases had no gene match. The CDR3 DNA reads TGTGCCAGCAGGGGTTGGGGGGGGAGGAGAGTATACGAGCAGTACTTC. This encodes CASRGWGGRRVYEQYF.